The subject of this entry is one TCR beta chain. Its antigen has not been determined. No base quality information exists; no much larger clone differs at one position. The sample is drawn from a study of T cell repertoires in cytomegalovirus infection (dated by TCRdb to between 2019 and 2020). Study-wide context: Donor HLA type was relevant to the analysis, as public TCR beta signatures indicated carriage of CMV infection together with the matching HLA type. Overall study results and their limits: Carriers of CMV infection plus the relevant HLA type were discriminated by the cumulative frequency of public TCR beta family members in the study cohort and in an independent roughly 400-donor cohort. The ex vivo response was dominated by HLA-C-restricted CMV-specific TCR beta clonotypes, and the single most frequent clonotype in two of eight donors was supplied by these HLA-C-restricted clonotypes.

Data came from an Illumina HiSeq 1500. TCRdb's own reprocessing of the public reads used fastp at Q25 and MiXCR and kept productive beta chains. Duplicate CDR3 protein sequences are folded into a single record with the most common DNA and genes. Recorded for this sample are around 320,000 distinct CDR3 sequences; more than 8% of them occurred a single time. The ten largest make up 4.3% of the sample. The sequence was collected from a human donor in good health (CMV status not recorded). Some clones in this sample may be carry-over from other donors' samples. Sample: PBMCs.

The CDR3 protein is CASSDGRIRGYTF. The DNA reads as follows: TGTGCCAGCAGCGATGGACGAATCCGGGGCTACACCTTC. This receptor chain uses TRBV5-8 and TRBJ1-2, with no confident D gene call. CDR1 and CDR2 are read off the germline V gene as SGHTS and YDEGEE. A distance of 15 bases separates the germline ends of V and J, which lose 4 bases and 8 bases respectively. Its CDR3 holds 13 amino acids, cysteine through phenylalanine. Only CDR3 DNA is held: 39 bases, read in frame from base 1.